The 27 T cell receptor beta chains listed next were all sequenced from one sample in a study of T cells in Graves' hyperthyroidism and ophthalmopathy. Amplification of TCR beta CDR3 regions was performed using RNA transcripts as template. TCR CDR3 regions were first amplified by RT-PCR with HTBI primers. MiXCR was run by TCRdb on the multiplex PCR reads, yielding one entry per CDR3 protein. The data contain about 640,000 distinct CDR3 sequences, roughly 45% of them singletons. Sequencing was done on a sample of peripheral blood or thyroid tissue (not recorded which). These receptors all come from an adult man with Graves' disease, either hyperthyroidism or ophthalmopathy (not recorded which).

This clonotype was recorded at least ten times. The germline gene is not matched at one end of the junction; a read error may be the cause. V gene TRBV5-1 combines with J gene TRBJ1-4, with D unresolved. The germline V gene encodes CDR1 SGHRS and CDR2 YFSETQ. The CDR3 is 13 residues long. The CDR3 reads CASQETGDEKLFF. In DNA, the CDR3 is TGTGCCAGCCAAGAGACCGGAGATGAAAAACTGTTTTTT.

This clonotype has a count of ten or more. V and J are TRBV6-5 and TRBJ2-5, with no clear D. This CDR3 is built from 14 residues. Germline CDR1 MNHEY, CDR2 SVGAGI. Trimming removed 3 bases from V and 1 base from J, with 9 bases in between. CDR3 in DNA: TGTGCCAGCAGTTATGGGCTCGCCCAAGAGACCCAGTACTTC. It codes for CASSYGLAQETQYF.

This clonotype was seen many times. This chain links TRBV7-9 with TRBJ1-5; no clear D gene. V was shortened by 1 base and J by 1 base, with 11 bases between the two germline ends. The germline V gene encodes CDR1 SEHNR and CDR2 FQNEAQ (reference sequence). This CDR3 is 16 amino acids long. The chain's CDR3 is CASSLGTPDSNQPQHF. In DNA form, the CDR3 reads TGTGCCAGCAGCTTAGGGACCCCGGACAGCAATCAGCCCCAGCATTTT.

The chain recombines TRBV7-6 with TRBJ1-6, with D perhaps matching TRBD1 (5 bases). In germline, CDR1 is SGHVS, CDR2 FNYEAQ. The V gene lost 4 bases and the J gene lost 10 bases, with 11 bases spanning the gap. The CDR3 is 13 residues long. The CDR3 spells CASSSSWGSPLHF. CDR3 nucleotide sequence: TGTGCCAGCAGCTCCTCTTGGGGCTCACCCCTCCACTTT.

This clonotype has at least ten counts. The chain uses TRBV7-3 and TRBJ1-2; 9 bases agree with TRBD1. The CDR3 has 15 residues. The junction had 12 bases not matched to a gene; V was cut back by 5 bases and J by 8 bases. Germline CDR1 and CDR2: SGHTA and FQGTGA. The CDR3, as DNA: TGTGCCAGCAGCCCAACCCCACAGGGGGCCGGGGGCTACACCTTC. This gives the protein CASSPTPQGAGGYTF. Full variable domain (outside the CDR3, taken from reference TRBV7-3 and TRBJ1-2): GAGVSQTPSNKVTEKGKYVELRCDPISGHTALYWYRQSLGQGPEFLIYFQGTGAADDSGLPNDRFFAVRPEGSVSTLKIQRTERGDSAVYLCASSPTPQGAGGYTFGSGTRLTVV.

This clonotype appeared a few times. This chain connects TRBV20-1 to TRBJ2-5, with 14 positions matching TRBD2. This CDR3 spans 17 amino acids. With 6 bases clipped from V and 4 bases from J, the junction kept 13 bases outside the gene matches. The germline V gene has CDR1 DFQATT and CDR2 SNEGSKA (reference sequence). CDR3 residues: CSASGTSGGPVSETQYF. CDR3 nucleotide sequence: TGCAGTGCCTCAGGGACTAGCGGGGGCCCCGTCTCAGAGACCCAGTACTTC.

This clonotype was picked up many times. The chain uses TRBV7-2 and TRBJ1-6, with D uncertain. Germline V gene sequence: CDR1 SGHTA, CDR2 FQGNSA. The V and J ends lost 5 bases and 0 bases respectively, with 11 bases between them. The length of the CDR3 is 16 residues. CDR3 amino acids: CASSPTGGSYNSPLHF. CDR3 DNA: TGTGCCAGCAGCCCTACCGGTGGCTCCTATAATTCACCCCTCCACTTT.

The rearrangement joins TRBV7-3 to TRBJ1-1; a possible D gene is TRBD1 (5 bases). The CDR3 covers 13 residues. Trimming removed 4 bases at V and 5 bases at J, with 11 bases between. In germline, CDR1 is SGHTA, CDR2 FQGTGA. CDR3 sequence reads: CASSSGTSTEAFF. The CDR3 DNA is TGTGCCAGCAGCTCCGGGACCTCGACTGAAGCTTTCTTT.

Notes on this clonotype: With a much larger clone just one base away, this may be a read error. The rearrangement links TRBV2 to TRBJ2-7; D may be TRBD1 or TRBD2 (5 bases each). Trimming cost V 8 bases and J 3 bases, with 17 bases left between them. Germline loops: CDR1 SNHLY, CDR2 FYNNEI. This CDR3 is built from 14 residues. The DNA of the CDR3 is TGTGCCAGCCTCGCGGCCGGGGCGGGCTACGAGCAGTACTTC. Translation gives CASLAAGAGYEQYF. Looking up the rest from reference TRBV2 and TRBJ2-7 gives the full variable domain: EPEVTQTPSHQVTQMGQEVILRCVPISNHLYFYWYRQILGQKVEFLVSFYNNEISEKSEIFDDQFSVERPDGSNFTLKIRSTKLEDSAMYFCASLAAGAGYEQYFGPGTRLTVT.

The V gene is TRBV7-9, the J gene TRBJ1-6; a possible D gene is TRBD1 (5 bases). V was trimmed by 5 bases and J by 8 bases, leaving 13 bases between them. From germline, CDR1 is SEHNR and CDR2 FQNEAQ (reference sequence). The CDR3 contains 14 residues. CDR3 residues: CASSPRDSHSPLHF. DNA for the CDR3: TGTGCCAGCAGCCCCAGGGATAGTCATTCACCCCTCCACTTT.

V gene TRBV29-1 combines with J gene TRBJ1-3; no definite D call. The germline gives CDR1 SQVTM, CDR2 ANQGSEA. Trimming cost V 8 bases and J 4 bases, with 21 bases left between them. The CDR3 length is 15 residues. CDR3 DNA sequence: TGCAGCAGTTACTCGAAACCCGGCGAAGGAAACACCATATATTTT. Translation gives CSSYSKPGEGNTIYF.

This clonotype occurred a few times. The chain links TRBV2 to TRBJ1-2; tentatively, D is TRBD1 (5 bases). The germline gives CDR1 SNHLY, CDR2 FYNNEI. V lost 6 bases and J lost 1, with 30 bases in between. CDR3 length equals 20 residues. This CDR3 is CASRGVTEGLDREFNYGYTF. The CDR3 coding sequence is TGTGCCAGCAGGGGAGTAACTGAGGGACTAGACAGAGAATTTAACTATGGCTACACCTTC.

This clonotype was found a few times. This chain joins TRBV7-2 and TRBJ1-5, with no clear D. V lost 5 bases to trimming and J lost 4 bases, with 15 bases between them. Looked up from germline, CDR1 is SGHTA and CDR2 is FQGNSA. This CDR3 has 15 residues. The CDR3 loop is CASSQRGWENQPQHF. The CDR3 DNA reads TGTGCCAGCAGCCAGCGGGGTTGGGAGAATCAGCCCCAGCATTTT.

V and J are TRBV7-8 and TRBJ1-5, with D perhaps TRBD1 (5 bases). Germline assignment: CDR1 SGHVS and CDR2 FQNEAQ. The V end was cut by 3 bases, the J end by 2 bases, with 11 bases between. The CDR3 has 15 residues. As DNA, the CDR3 is TGTGCCAGCAGCTTTCAGGGTCTCGGCAATCAGCCCCAGCATTTT. Amino acid sequence: CASSFQGLGNQPQHF.

This clonotype occurred a few times. The chain joins TRBV2 to TRBJ1-1, with 10 bases that match TRBD1. This CDR3 is 17 amino acids long. Germline V gene data show CDR1 as SNHLY and CDR2 as FYNNEI. The trim removed 0 bases at V and 4 bases at J, leaving 8 bases unmatched. The CDR3 DNA is TGTGCCAGCAGTGAAGCGCCGGGACAGGGGTCGGGCACTGAAGCTTTCTTT. Translated, it gives CASSEAPGQGSGTEAFF.

This clonotype was detected a few times. V usage is TRBV7-9 and J usage is TRBJ2-7, with 11 bases fitting TRBD2. The CDR3 consists of 14 residues. The J segment lost 3 bases and the V segment lost 4 bases, leaving 2 bases of the junction unmatched. Germline V gene data show CDR1 as SEHNR and CDR2 as FQNEAQ (reference sequence). The CDR3, as DNA: TGTGCCAGCAGCTGGGGGACTAGCGGCTACGAGCAGTACTTC. Translating it yields CASSWGTSGYEQYF.

The chain joins TRBV10-3 to TRBJ2-7; the D is unclear. V dropped 3 bases and J dropped 7 bases, with 7 bases sitting between them. CDR3 length equals 11 residues. Looked up from germline, CDR1 is ENHRY and CDR2 is SYGVKD. In nucleotides, the CDR3 is TGTGCCATCAGTGAACTGACAGAGCAGTACTTC. Protein product: CAISELTEQYF.

This clonotype was counted many times. This chain joins TRBV2 and TRBJ2-6; D gene unclear. The CDR3 totals 14 residues. Germline V CDR1 and CDR2: SNHLY, FYNNEI. Trimming shortened V by 6 bases and J by 0 bases, and 6 bases separated the two germline ends. This CDR3 is CASRKNSGANVLTF. The CDR3 bases are TGTGCCAGCAGAAAGAACTCTGGGGCCAACGTCCTGACTTTC.

This clonotype was detected many times. The chain's CDR3 is CASSNQGIYEQYF. The CDR3, as DNA: TGTGCCAGCAGCAACCAGGGGATCTACGAGCAGTACTTC. This chain connects TRBV7-2 to TRBJ2-7, with a tentative D call TRBD1 (6 bases). Germline CDR1 and CDR2: SGHTA and FQGNSA. This CDR3 is 13 amino acids long. V lost 5 bases to trimming and J lost 3 bases, with 11 bases between them.

This clonotype was seen repeatedly, ten times or more. The chain joins TRBV15 to TRBJ1-4, with a possible D match to TRBD1 (6 bases). This CDR3 spans 16 amino acids. V shed 0 bases and J shed 12 bases, with 20 bases lying between them. Looked up from germline, CDR1 is LNHNV and CDR2 is YYDKDF (reference sequence). CDR3 sequence reads: CATSRDRGGGIGELFF. For the CDR3, the DNA is TGTGCCACCAGCAGAGATCGCGGGGGCGGAATTGGTGAACTGTTTTTT.

This sequence joins TRBV20-1 and TRBJ1-2; D gene uncertain. The germline V gene has CDR1 DFQATT and CDR2 SNEGSKA (reference sequence). The CDR3 totals 14 residues. With 5 bases removed from V and 3 bases from J, the gap between germline ends came to 16 bases. As DNA, the CDR3 is TGCAGTGCTCCCCAGAGGGCAGGAGACTATGGCTACACCTTC. Translation gives CSAPQRAGDYGYTF.

This chain connects TRBV7-8 to TRBJ2-5; no firm D call. Germline V gene lookup returns CDR1 SGHVS and CDR2 FQNEAQ. Trimming took off 0 bases at V and 6 bases at J, with 11 bases between the two ends. CDR3 length equals 14 residues. CDR3 DNA: TGTGCCAGCAGCTTAGCGGGTGTAGGAAAGACCCAGTACTTC. It yields the protein CASSLAGVGKTQYF.

This chain uses TRBV5-4 with TRBJ1-2; 7 nucleotides match TRBD1. Trimming at V came to 2 bases and at J to 5 bases, leaving 6 bases not matched to a gene. The germline V gene encodes CDR1 SGHNT and CDR2 YYREEE (reference sequence). This CDR3 is built from 14 residues. Here the CDR3 reads CASSLRDSQYGYTF. For the CDR3, the DNA is TGTGCCAGCAGCTTACGGGACAGCCAGTATGGCTACACCTTC.

V usage is TRBV29-1 and J usage is TRBJ1-2; D is uncertain. With 8 bases removed from V and 0 bases from J, the gap between germline ends came to 13 bases. The CDR3 loop spans 13 amino acids. Germline V gene data show CDR1 as SQVTM and CDR2 as ANQGSEA. This chain's CDR3 is CSLIQQTNYGYTF. CDR3 nucleotide sequence: TGCAGCCTGATACAGCAGACTAACTATGGCTACACCTTC.

The chain is built from TRBV2 and TRBJ1-6; 7 bases fit TRBD1. After removal of 7 bases from V and 7 bases from J, the junction contained 7 bases not matched to a gene. The CDR3 is 14 amino acids. Germline assignment: CDR1 SNHLY and CDR2 FYNNEI. The CDR3 DNA sequence: TGTGCCAGCAAGGCGACAGGGCAAAATTCACCCCTCCACTTT. Translating it yields CASKATGQNSPLHF. The whole variable domain, filled in from reference TRBV2 and TRBJ1-6, reads EPEVTQTPSHQVTQMGQEVILRCVPISNHLYFYWYRQILGQKVEFLVSFYNNEISEKSEIFDDQFSVERPDGSNFTLKIRSTKLEDSAMYFCASKATGQNSPLHFGNGTRLTVT.

The rearrangement uses TRBV5-1 and TRBJ1-1; TRBD1 aligns across 8 bases. There are 15 residues in the CDR3. With 0 bases clipped from V and 4 bases from J, the junction kept 5 bases outside the gene matches. CDR1 and CDR2 (germline): SGHRS, YFSETQ. The CDR3: CASSLAYDRGTEAFF. The CDR3 DNA follows: TGCGCCAGCAGCTTGGCCTACGACAGGGGCACTGAAGCTTTCTTT.

The V call is TRBV10-3, the J call TRBJ2-5; 11 nucleotides match TRBD1. The CDR3 extends over 15 amino acids. Germline trimming cut 10 bases from V and 2 bases from J; bases unmatched to any gene: 9. Per germline, CDR1 ENHRY and CDR2 SYGVKD. CDR3 nucleotide sequence: TGTGCCAGTACCCCGGGACAGGGGGTACAAGAGACCCAGTACTTC. Protein sequence: CASTPGQGVQETQYF.